The 29 T cell receptor beta chains in this list originate from one sample, sequenced in a study of identifying expanded T cells in peripheral blood. Generated by immunoSEQ multiplex PCR, the TCRdb table keeps only in-frame clones and is missing some. Of more than 70,000 clones in the sample, around 86% were seen once. Sequencing was carried out using blood. Receptors were obtained from a person between 18 and 75 years old in good health.

The V call is TRBV7-8, the J call TRBJ2-7; tentatively, D is TRBD1 or TRBD2 (6 bases each). V lost 3 bases and J 1 base, leaving 19 bases between the germline ends. The V gene's germline CDR1 is SGHVS and CDR2 FQNEAQ. This CDR3 is 17 amino acids long. Here the CDR3 reads CASSFVRSQGGSYEQYF. CDR3 nucleotides: TGTGCCAGCAGCTTCGTCCGATCACAGGGAGGATCCTACGAGCAGTACTTC.

The rearrangement uses TRBV10-1 and TRBJ1-2, with 9 bases lining up with TRBD1. This CDR3 is 13 amino acids long. Germline CDR1 is WNHNN and CDR2 is SYGVQD (reference sequence). J gave up 4 bases and V 4 bases, and 1 base lay outside the gene matches. The chain's CDR3 is CASSGDRAYGYTF. CDR3 nucleotide sequence: TGCGCCAGCAGTGGGGACAGGGCCTATGGCTACACCTTC.

This chain joins TRBV5-1 and TRBJ2-3; 8 bases fit TRBD1. CDR3 length equals 19 residues. Germline V CDR1 and CDR2: SGHRS, YFSETQ. V lost 0 bases, J lost 2 bases, and 14 bases stayed unmatched. This chain's CDR3 is CASSLDYLSGTGFTDTQYF. Written as DNA, the CDR3 is TGCGCCAGCAGCTTGGATTATCTATCCGGGACAGGATTCACAGATACGCAGTATTTT.

V and J are TRBV6-5 and TRBJ1-2; D call uncertain. CDR1 and CDR2 (germline): MNHEY, SVGAGI. CDR3 length: 12 amino acids. With 0 bases removed from V and 6 bases from J, the gap between germline ends came to 5 bases. The CDR3 nucleotides are TGTGCCAGCAGTTACTCCGGAGATGGCTACACCTTC. Translated, it gives CASSYSGDGYTF.

J is TRBJ1-1 and V is TRBV5-6; tentatively, D is TRBD1 (6 bases). CDR3 size: 14 residues. The germline V gene encodes CDR1 SGHDT and CDR2 YYEEEE. With 4 bases removed from V and 4 bases from J, the gap between germline ends came to 14 bases. CDR3 nucleotide sequence: TGTGCCAGCAGCCTCAGGGGCCCAGGCACTGAAGCTTTCTTT. It translates to CASSLRGPGTEAFF.

V gene TRBV25-1 combines with J gene TRBJ1-2, with D unresolved. The CDR3 extends over 12 amino acids. Per germline, CDR1 MGHDK and CDR2 SYGVNS. Trimming removed 6 bases at V and 4 bases at J, with 9 bases between. DNA for the CDR3: TGTGCCAGCAGCGGGAGGGCCTATGGCTACACCTTC. Protein sequence: CASSGRAYGYTF.

The chain's CDR3 is CASSLTHGSLTSGGALYEQYF. CDR3 nucleotide sequence: TGTGCCAGCAGTTTAACGCACGGGTCTTTGACTAGCGGGGGGGCCCTCTACGAGCAGTACTTC. The V gene is TRBV27, the J gene TRBJ2-7; 14 bases align to TRBD2. Germline V gives CDR1 MNHEY, CDR2 SMNVEV (reference sequence). J lost 3 bases, V lost 2 bases, and 18 bases had no gene match. This CDR3 comprises 21 residues.

The rearrangement links TRBV30 to TRBJ1-6; 8 bases agree with TRBD1. Unmatched junction bases numbered 5, after V lost 5 bases and J lost 8 bases. The CDR3 is 13 amino acids. Germline CDR1 GTSNPN, CDR2 SVGIG (reference sequence). CDR3: CAWGGQGYSPLHF. The CDR3 coding sequence is TGTGCCTGGGGCGGACAGGGTTATTCACCCCTCCACTTT.

The chain combines TRBV18 with TRBJ2-3, with 13 bases matching TRBD2. The germline V gene encodes CDR1 KGHSH and CDR2 LQKENI. The CDR3 totals 16 residues. J gave up 5 bases and V 2 bases, and 4 bases lay outside the gene matches. The CDR3 loop is CASSPTSGGAGDTQYF. The DNA of the CDR3 is TGTGCCAGCTCACCAACTAGCGGGGGGGCTGGAGATACGCAGTATTTT.

The genes are TRBV7-2 and TRBJ2-3; tentative D call: TRBD1 (5 bases). The ends were cut back, 3 bases at V and 0 bases at J, with 22 bases in the middle. CDR3 length: 19 residues. CDR1 and CDR2 from the germline V gene are SGHTA and FQGNSA. This chain's CDR3 is CASSFAIRQTRASTDTQYF. Written as DNA, the CDR3 is TGTGCCAGCAGCTTCGCCATCCGACAGACCCGAGCTAGCACAGATACGCAGTATTTT.

This clone has a handful of counts. The CDR3 protein is CASRTGLAYGYTF. DNA for the CDR3: TGTGCCAGCAGGACGGGTCTCGCCTATGGCTACACCTTC. This rearrangement joins TRBV2 to TRBJ1-2; D is uncertain. The germline CDR1 and CDR2 sequences are SNHLY and FYNNEI. This CDR3 has 13 amino acids. Between the trimmed V and J ends, which lost 6 bases and 4 bases, there was a span of 12 bases.

The genes are TRBV5-1 and TRBJ1-6; tentatively, D is TRBD1 (6 bases). This CDR3 contains 15 residues. Between the trimmed V and J ends, which lost 0 bases and 8 bases, there was a span of 12 bases. The germline gives CDR1 SGHRS, CDR2 YFSETQ. DNA for the CDR3: TGCGCCAGCAGCTTGGCGGGGGCCCGCTATTCACCCCTCCACTTT. Translating it yields CASSLAGARYSPLHF.

The V gene is TRBV11-2, the J gene TRBJ1-1; D gene uncertain. This CDR3 contains 15 residues. Per the germline V gene, CDR1 is SGHAT and CDR2 is FQNNGV. Trimming removed 1 base at V and 3 bases at J, with 12 bases between. The DNA of the CDR3 is TGTGCCAGCAGCTTAGTACCTCTCTCCTACACTGAAGCTTTCTTT. Its translation is CASSLVPLSYTEAFF.

The V and J genes are TRBV7-9 and TRBJ1-3; D remains ambiguous. Germline CDR1 and CDR2: SEHNR and FQNEAQ (reference sequence). This CDR3 is 16 amino acids long. Trimming shortened V by 0 bases and J by 3 bases, and 12 bases separated the two germline ends. As DNA, the CDR3 is TGTGCCAGCAGCTTAGCGTCTTTGGGAATTGGAAACACCATATATTTT. Encoded protein: CASSLASLGIGNTIYF. The full variable domain, in which reference TRBV7-9 and TRBJ1-3 provide the parts outside the CDR3, is DTGVSQNPRHKITKRGQNVTFRCDPISEHNRLYWYRQTLGQGPEFLTYFQNEAQLEKSRLLSDRFSAERPKGSFSTLEIQRTEQGDSAMYLCASSLASLGIGNTIYFGEGSWLTVV.

The table lists this clone with many counts. V and J are TRBV5-5 and TRBJ1-1, with D unclear. Germline CDR1 reads SGHKS; CDR2 reads YYEKEE (reference sequence). The CDR3 is made up of 11 amino acids. V dropped 0 bases and J dropped 11 bases, with 8 bases sitting between them. This CDR3 is CASSLDLMAFF. The CDR3 DNA reads as TGTGCCAGCAGCTTGGATTTAATGGCTTTCTTT.

J is TRBJ2-7 and V is TRBV6-5, with 10 bases matching TRBD1. The germline CDR1 and CDR2 sequences are MNHEY and SVGAGI. The V gene end was trimmed by 1 base and the J gene end by 3 bases; junction bases not matched to a gene: 0. The CDR3 has 14 residues. CDR3 sequence: CASSYWDRGYEQYF. The CDR3, as DNA: TGTGCCAGCAGTTACTGGGACAGGGGCTACGAGCAGTACTTC.

V is TRBV9 and J is TRBJ1-3, with a possible D match to TRBD1 (5 bases). The CDR3 loop spans 15 amino acids. V dropped 7 bases and J dropped 0 bases, with 14 bases sitting between them. Looked up from germline, CDR1 is SGDLS and CDR2 is YYNGEE. CDR3 sequence (DNA): TGTGCCAGCTCGGGGACTACTAGCTCTGGAAACACCATATATTTT. Translating gives CASSGTTSSGNTIYF.

This sequence joins TRBV5-6 and TRBJ2-5; no reliable D call. CDR3 length equals 13 residues. Between the trimmed V and J ends, which lost 0 bases and 2 bases, there was a span of 5 bases. Germline values: CDR1 SGHDT, CDR2 YYEEEE. CDR3 loop: CASSLAIQETQYF. CDR3 sequence (DNA): TGTGCCAGCAGCTTGGCCATTCAAGAGACCCAGTACTTC.

This chain uses TRBV5-1 with TRBJ1-2; D uncertain. Deletions cut 3 bases from V and 4 bases from J, with 10 bases between. CDR3 length: 13 amino acids. The germline CDR1 and CDR2 sequences are SGHRS and YFSETQ. CDR3 loop: CASSYGPSYGYTF. The CDR3 DNA sequence: TGCGCCAGCAGCTACGGACCAAGCTATGGCTACACCTTC.

V usage is TRBV10-3 and J usage is TRBJ2-7, with D possibly being TRBD1 (6 bases). Per germline, CDR1 ENHRY and CDR2 SYGVKD. CDR3 length: 14 residues. V lost 6 bases and J 3 bases, leaving 15 bases between the germline ends. DNA for the CDR3: TGTGCCATCAGCCCCACCCGACAGGACTACGAGCAGTACTTC. It is translated as CAISPTRQDYEQYF.

The chain uses TRBV30 and TRBJ1-5, with D possibly being TRBD1 (6 bases). Trimming left V 0 bases short and J 7 bases short, with 16 bases between. Germline values: CDR1 GTSNPN, CDR2 SVGIG (reference sequence). The CDR3 totals 15 residues. The CDR3 protein is CAWSVNLGRGQPQHF. Here the CDR3 DNA reads TGTGCCTGGAGTGTAAATCTGGGCAGGGGCCAGCCCCAGCATTTT.

In this sample, this clone turned up once. The chain has TRBV18 and TRBJ1-1, with a weak D call TRBD1 (5 bases). CDR3 length: 13 amino acids. Germline CDR1 is KGHSH and CDR2 is LQKENI. Trimming stripped 3 bases from V and 5 bases from J, with 10 bases between. The CDR3 sequence: CASSPGEGTEAFF. The DNA of the CDR3 is TGTGCCAGCTCACCGGGGGAGGGGACTGAAGCTTTCTTT. Based on the CDR3 plus reference TRBV18 and TRBJ1-1, the full variable domain is NAGVMQNPRHLVRRRGQEARLRCSPMKGHSHVYWYRQLPEEGLKFMVYLQKENIIDESGMPKERFSAEFPKEGPSILRIQQVVRGDSAAYFCASSPGEGTEAFFGQGTRLTVV.

The genes are TRBV2 and TRBJ2-5; TRBD1 agrees at 7 bases. CDR1 and CDR2 from the germline V gene are SNHLY and FYNNEI. The CDR3 runs to 13 residues. The J segment lost 2 bases and the V segment lost 7 bases, leaving 4 bases of the junction unmatched. The CDR3 DNA follows: TGTGCCAGCACCAAGGGACAGCAAGAGACCCAGTACTTC. Protein: CASTKGQQETQYF.

V gene TRBV11-3 combines with J gene TRBJ1-1, with unresolved D. The CDR3 sequence is 13 residues long. Germline V gene lookup returns CDR1 SGHNT and CDR2 YENEEA. The germline V and J ends were trimmed by 0 bases and 4 bases, with 6 bases remaining between them. The CDR3 bases are TGTGCCAGCAGCTTAGAGGCGGGCACTGAAGCTTTCTTT. This encodes CASSLEAGTEAFF.

The CDR3 is CASSFSPNTEAFF. CDR3 DNA: TGTGCCAGCAGCTTTAGTCCCAACACTGAAGCTTTCTTT. The rearrangement links TRBV7-2 to TRBJ1-1; D unresolved. Germline assignment: CDR1 SGHTA and CDR2 FQGNSA. Trimming took 3 bases from V and 2 from J, leaving 7 bases between them. This CDR3 contains 13 residues.

This chain connects TRBV25-1 to TRBJ1-4, with TRBD1 matching over 7 bases. CDR3 length: 14 residues. V dropped 3 bases and J dropped 8; count of bases not matched to a gene: 6. Germline V gene sequence: CDR1 MGHDK, CDR2 SYGVNS. The CDR3, as DNA: TGTGCCAGCAGTGACGACAGGGCAAACGAAAAACTGTTTTTT. Its translation: CASSDDRANEKLFF.

V and J are TRBV21-1 and TRBJ1-5; whether TRBD1, the table's D call, matches the DNA was not checked. TRBV21-1 corresponds to a pseudogene. The CDR3 extends over 16 amino acids. The CDR3 is CASSPHDGQANQPQHF. The DNA of the CDR3 is TGTGCCAGCAGCCCGCACGACGGACAGGCTAATCAGCCCCAGCATTTT.

This clone was detected once. The chain is built from TRBV10-3 and TRBJ1-2; 7 positions match TRBD1. CDR3 length: 13 amino acids. Germline CDR1 and CDR2: ENHRY and SYGVKD. The ends lost 6 bases at V and 7 bases at J; junction bases unmatched: 8. The CDR3 nucleotides read TGTGCCATCAGATCGGGACAGTTAGGTGGCTACACCTTC. Translating gives CAIRSGQLGGYTF.

The chain employs TRBV11-2 and TRBJ1-2; D might be TRBD1 (5 bases). Trimming pared 2 bases from V and 12 bases from J, leaving 19 bases between. CDR3 size: 14 residues. CDR1 and CDR2 from the germline V gene are SGHAT and FQNNGV. The CDR3 spells CASSLIYGSQGNTF. The CDR3 DNA is TGTGCCAGCAGCTTAATCTATGGTTCTCAGGGAAACACCTTC.